A single sample gave rise to the 24 T cell receptor beta chains below, sequenced in a study of blood T cell repertoires in COVID-19. Method: immunoSEQ multiplex PCR; TCRdb's copy keeps in-frame clones and lacks some. The repertoire consists of 270,000 or so clones, with 85% occurring once and the leading ten covering 13%. The sample consisted of peripheral blood. The receptors were gathered from a human donor in a cohort sampled during active COVID-19.

This clone was recorded once. The chain joins TRBV27 to TRBJ2-3, with D maybe TRBD1 (5 bases). The germline V gene has CDR1 MNHEY and CDR2 SMNVEV (reference sequence). The CDR3 has 13 residues. Trimming removed 6 bases from V and 3 bases from J, with 10 bases in between. DNA of the CDR3: TGTGCCAGCAGGTTTCAGGGTACAGATACGCAGTATTTT. It yields the protein CASRFQGTDTQYF.

This clone was seen ten or more times. The chain combines TRBV6-6 with TRBJ1-5; D is perhaps TRBD1 (5 bases). Germline V gives CDR1 MNHNY, CDR2 SVGAGI (reference sequence). Trimming shortened V by 5 bases and J by 6 bases, and 14 bases separated the two germline ends. The CDR3 length is 14 residues. CDR3 DNA: TGTGCCAGCAGTGCCCGAGCAGGGTTTCAGCCCCAGCATTTT. Its translation: CASSARAGFQPQHF.

This chain links TRBV5-1 with TRBJ2-1; 8 bases line up with TRBD2. Germline trimming cut 3 bases from V and 8 bases from J; bases unmatched to any gene: 7. This CDR3 spans 14 amino acids. Germline V CDR1 and CDR2: SGHRS, YFSETQ. This CDR3 is CASSWTPGLDEQFF. In nucleotides, the CDR3 is TGCGCCAGCAGCTGGACCCCGGGACTAGATGAGCAGTTCTTC.

The chain is built from TRBV5-6 and TRBJ2-2, with 7 bases fitting TRBD1. The J segment lost 2 bases and the V segment lost 0 bases, leaving 4 bases of the junction unmatched. From germline, CDR1 is SGHDT and CDR2 YYEEEE. The CDR3 contains 16 residues. The CDR3 DNA is TGTGCCAGCAGCTTGGAGAGACAGGGCAACACCGGGGAGCTGTTTTTT. Its protein is CASSLERQGNTGELFF.

The V gene is TRBV28, the J gene TRBJ1-1; unclear D gene. CDR3 length: 11 amino acids. Germline V gene data show CDR1 as MDHEN and CDR2 as SYDVKM. V lost 5 bases and J 7 bases, leaving 8 bases between the germline ends. The CDR3 DNA reads as TGTGCCAGCAGTCAGGAACTTGAAGCTTTCTTT. This gives the protein CASSQELEAFF.

The V gene is TRBV9, the J gene TRBJ2-3, with 7 bases that match TRBD2. V dropped 0 bases and J dropped 5; count of bases not matched to a gene: 12. Germline assignment: CDR1 SGDLS and CDR2 YYNGEE. The CDR3 covers 17 residues. The CDR3 sequence is CASSVGSWEGVGDTQYF. DNA for the CDR3: TGTGCCAGCAGCGTAGGATCTTGGGAGGGAGTGGGAGATACGCAGTATTTT.

The chain couples TRBV28 to TRBJ2-3; 9 nucleotides match TRBD2. The junction had 5 bases not matched to a gene; V was cut back by 5 bases and J by 5 bases. The CDR3 runs 14 residues. Germline V gives CDR1 MDHEN, CDR2 SYDVKM. CDR3 bases: TGTGCCAGCAGTGTAGCGGGAGTGGGAGATACGCAGTATTTT. Translated: CASSVAGVGDTQYF.

This clone was recorded once. The CDR3 nucleotides are TGCGCCAGCAGCTGGGCCGGGACAGGGGGCACCTATGGCTACACCTTC. Translating gives CASSWAGTGGTYGYTF. The V call is TRBV5-1, the J call TRBJ1-2; 12 positions agree with TRBD1. CDR3 size: 16 residues. Germline V lookup: CDR1 SGHRS, CDR2 YFSETQ. The V and J ends lost 3 bases and 4 bases, in that order; junction bases with no gene match: 7.

The chain joins TRBV11-2 to TRBJ1-1; 7 bases fit TRBD1. CDR3 length equals 15 residues. The V gene end was trimmed by 8 bases and the J gene end by 0 bases; junction bases not matched to a gene: 9. Per germline, CDR1 SGHAT and CDR2 FQNNGV. CDR3 DNA: TGTGCCAGCGGAACTACAGGGGTCCTGAACACTGAAGCTTTCTTT. Residues: CASGTTGVLNTEAFF.

A note on this clone: This sample includes further DNA sequences coding for the same CDR3. The chain uses TRBV30 and TRBJ2-7, with a weak D call TRBD2 (6 bases). Trimming shortened V by 0 bases and J by 4 bases, and 10 bases separated the two germline ends. The germline V gene encodes CDR1 GTSNPN and CDR2 SVGIG (reference sequence). The CDR3 contains 13 residues. The CDR3 sequence is CAWSVGGGYEQYF. DNA of the CDR3: TGTGCCTGGAGTGTGGGAGGCGGTTACGAGCAGTACTTC.

This clone was found a few times. The chain recombines TRBV28 with TRBJ1-2; possible D gene TRBD1, 6 bases. Germline CDR1 MDHEN, CDR2 SYDVKM. V lost 6 bases and J 4 bases, leaving 12 bases between the germline ends. The CDR3 has 13 amino acids. DNA of the CDR3: TGTGCCAGCAGGTTAGGACAGTCCTATGGCTACACCTTC. Translating gives CASRLGQSYGYTF.

This clone was recorded a few times. The chain joins TRBV24-1 to TRBJ2-3; a possible D gene is TRBD2 (5 bases). Trimming removed 5 bases from V and 2 bases from J, with 10 bases in between. Germline CDR1 reads KGHDR; CDR2 reads SFDVKD. This CDR3 region has 14 residues. The CDR3 DNA follows: TGTGCCACCAGTGCGGGGTATCTCACAGATACGCAGTATTTT. Encoded protein: CATSAGYLTDTQYF.

The chain employs TRBV5-1 and TRBJ1-3; D gene uncertain. The V gene lost 0 bases and the J gene lost 3 bases, with 13 bases spanning the gap. The CDR3 sequence is 16 residues long. Germline values: CDR1 SGHRS, CDR2 YFSETQ. CDR3 loop: CASSLAGVALGNTIYF. The DNA for the CDR3 is TGCGCCAGCAGCTTGGCCGGGGTCGCACTTGGAAACACCATATATTTT.

The chain uses TRBV6-6 and TRBJ2-3; maybe TRBD2 (6 bases). The CDR3 runs to 15 residues. V was pared by 5 bases and J by 6 bases, with 18 bases between. The germline V gene encodes CDR1 MNHNY and CDR2 SVGAGI (reference sequence). The CDR3 coding sequence is TGTGCCAGCAGTGCCGCTAGCGCCGGAGGGGATACGCAGTATTTT. Translated: CASSAASAGGDTQYF.

The chain is built from TRBV10-3 and TRBJ2-7; TRBD2 aligns across 9 bases. The CDR3 totals 14 residues. Looked up from germline, CDR1 is ENHRY and CDR2 is SYGVKD. Unmatched junction bases numbered 4, after V lost 2 bases and J lost 5 bases. CDR3 coding DNA: TGTGCCATCAGTGAGAGGGTAGCGGGAGACGAGCAGTACTTC. Amino acid sequence: CAISERVAGDEQYF.

This clone appeared a few times. This chain connects TRBV5-6 to TRBJ2-3; 10 bases are a match to TRBD1. The V and J ends lost 4 bases and 4 bases, in that order; junction bases with no gene match: 9. The germline V gene encodes CDR1 SGHDT and CDR2 YYEEEE. This CDR3 is built from 16 residues. For the CDR3, the DNA is TGTGCCAGCAGCGCCGCGGACAGGGGGGGCGCAGATACGCAGTATTTT. Its translation: CASSAADRGGADTQYF.

The genes are TRBV7-9 and TRBJ2-1; D is unresolved. V lost 1 base to trimming and J lost 9 bases, with 13 bases between them. CDR1 and CDR2 from the germline V gene are SEHNR and FQNEAQ (reference sequence). The CDR3 is 14 residues long. The CDR3 DNA reads as TGTGCCAGCAGCTTAGTTGGCGGAGTTGGTGAGCAGTTCTTC. This codes for CASSLVGGVGEQFF.

This clone was seen once. The V call is TRBV2, the J call TRBJ2-3, with 7 bases identical to TRBD2. CDR3 length: 17 amino acids. V dropped 5 bases and J dropped 5; count of bases not matched to a gene: 16. CDR1 and CDR2 (germline): SNHLY, FYNNEI. This chain's CDR3 is CASSKPLGAGAEDTQYF. In DNA, the CDR3 is TGTGCCAGCAGTAAACCACTCGGGGCGGGAGCGGAAGATACGCAGTATTTT. Together with reference TRBV2 and TRBJ2-3, the CDR3 gives the full variable domain: EPEVTQTPSHQVTQMGQEVILRCVPISNHLYFYWYRQILGQKVEFLVSFYNNEISEKSEIFDDQFSVERPDGSNFTLKIRSTKLEDSAMYFCASSKPLGAGAEDTQYFGPGTRLTVL.

The chain joins TRBV7-9 to TRBJ2-3; 14 nucleotides align to TRBD2. The CDR3 contains 16 residues. The germline V gene encodes CDR1 SEHNR and CDR2 FQNEAQ (reference sequence). V was pared by 4 bases and J by 5 bases, with 5 bases of the junction left unmatched. CDR3 in amino acids: CASSSGLAGGVDTQYF. Here the CDR3 DNA reads TGTGCCAGCAGCTCAGGACTAGCGGGAGGCGTAGATACGCAGTATTTT.

The CDR3 loop is CASLDSTEAFF. The CDR3 bases are TGTGCCAGTTTGGACAGCACTGAAGCTTTCTTT. The genes are TRBV19 and TRBJ1-1; a weak D match, TRBD1 (6 bases). Germline loops: CDR1 LNHDA, CDR2 SQIVND (reference sequence). Trimming pared 8 bases from V and 4 bases from J, leaving 8 bases between. The CDR3 has 11 residues. The variable domain in full, with the rest retrieved from reference TRBV19 and TRBJ1-1, is DGGITQSPKYLFRKEGQNVTLSCEQNLNHDAMYWYRQDPGQGLRLIYYSQIVNDFQKGDIAEGYSVSREKKESFPLTVTSAQKNPTAFYLCASLDSTEAFFGQGTRLTVV.

The chain recombines TRBV10-2 with TRBJ1-2; TRBD1 agrees at 9 bases. Germline lookup yields CDR1 WSHSY and CDR2 SAAADI. The CDR3 is 16 residues long. J lost 8 bases, V lost 0 bases, and 10 bases had no gene match. The DNA for the CDR3 is TGCGCCAGCAGTGAGTCGAACGTAAACAGGGGGCTAGGCTACACCTTC. Translating gives CASSESNVNRGLGYTF.

This chain uses TRBV7-9 with TRBJ1-4; D is unresolved. This CDR3 has 12 residues. Trimming left V 4 bases short and J 8 bases short, with 8 bases between. Germline V lookup: CDR1 SEHNR, CDR2 FQNEAQ (reference sequence). CDR3 DNA: TGTGCCAGCAGCTCCCCGGAGGAAAAACTGTTTTTT. Translated: CASSSPEEKLFF.

The genes are TRBV12-5 and TRBJ1-1; 8 bases match TRBD1. The length of the CDR3 is 13 residues. V dropped 6 bases and J dropped 6; count of bases not matched to a gene: 6. Germline CDR1 is LGHNT and CDR2 is FRNRAP. The CDR3 is CASGEQGVSEAFF. The CDR3, as DNA: TGTGCTAGTGGGGAACAGGGGGTCTCTGAAGCTTTCTTT.

This clone has a handful of counts. The rearrangement joins TRBV7-2 to TRBJ2-3; 13 bases map to TRBD2. Germline V gene data show CDR1 as SGHTA and CDR2 as FQGNSA. The CDR3 totals 16 residues. V was clipped by 5 bases and J by 6 bases; unmatched bases: 8. Here the CDR3 DNA reads TGTGCCAGCAGCCCTAGACTAGCGGGAGGCCTGGATACGCAGTATTTT. Residues: CASSPRLAGGLDTQYF.